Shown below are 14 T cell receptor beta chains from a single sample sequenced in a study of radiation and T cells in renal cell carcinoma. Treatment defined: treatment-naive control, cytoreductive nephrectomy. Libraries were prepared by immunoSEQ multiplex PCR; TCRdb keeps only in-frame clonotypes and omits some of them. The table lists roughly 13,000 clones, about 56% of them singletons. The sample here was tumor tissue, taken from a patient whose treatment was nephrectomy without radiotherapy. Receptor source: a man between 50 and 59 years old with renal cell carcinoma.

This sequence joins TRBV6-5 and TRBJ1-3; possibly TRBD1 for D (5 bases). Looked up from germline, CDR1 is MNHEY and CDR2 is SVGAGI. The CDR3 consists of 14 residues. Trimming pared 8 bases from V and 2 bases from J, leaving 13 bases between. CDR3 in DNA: TGTGCCAGCTGCGGGGGGAAACCTGGAAACACCATATATTTT. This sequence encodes CASCGGKPGNTIYF.

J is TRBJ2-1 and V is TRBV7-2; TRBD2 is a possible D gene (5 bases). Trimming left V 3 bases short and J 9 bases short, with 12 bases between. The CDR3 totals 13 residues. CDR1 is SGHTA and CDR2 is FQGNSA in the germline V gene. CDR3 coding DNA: TGTGCCAGCAGCTTGTGGGAGAGACTTGAGCAGTTCTTC. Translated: CASSLWERLEQFF. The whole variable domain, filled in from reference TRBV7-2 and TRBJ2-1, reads GAGVSQSPSNKVTEKGKDVELRCDPISGHTALYWYRQSLGQGLEFLIYFQGNSAPDKSGLPSDRFSAERTGGSVSTLTIQRTQQEDSAVYLCASSLWERLEQFFGPGTRLTVL.

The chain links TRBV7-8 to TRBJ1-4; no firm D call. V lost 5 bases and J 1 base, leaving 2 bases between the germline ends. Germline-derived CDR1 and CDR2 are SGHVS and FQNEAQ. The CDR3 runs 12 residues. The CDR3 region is CASSITNEKLFF. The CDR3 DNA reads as TGTGCCAGCAGCATAACTAATGAAAAACTGTTTTTT.

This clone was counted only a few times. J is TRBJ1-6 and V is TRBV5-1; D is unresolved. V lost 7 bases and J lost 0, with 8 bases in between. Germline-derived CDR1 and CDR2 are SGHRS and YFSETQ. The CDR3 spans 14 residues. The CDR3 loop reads CASAERSYNSPLHF. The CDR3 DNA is TGCGCCAGCGCCGAACGCTCCTATAATTCACCCCTCCACTTT.

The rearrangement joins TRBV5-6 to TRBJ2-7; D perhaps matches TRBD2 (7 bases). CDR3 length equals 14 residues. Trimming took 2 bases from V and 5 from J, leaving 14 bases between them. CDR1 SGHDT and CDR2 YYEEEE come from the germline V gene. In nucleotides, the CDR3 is TGTGCCAGCAGCTTTTTACAGGGAGGGAACGAGCAGTACTTC. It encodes CASSFLQGGNEQYF.

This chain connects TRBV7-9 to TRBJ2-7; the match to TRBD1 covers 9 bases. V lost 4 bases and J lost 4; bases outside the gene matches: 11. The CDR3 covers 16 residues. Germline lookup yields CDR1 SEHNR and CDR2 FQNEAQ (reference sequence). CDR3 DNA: TGTGCCAGCAGCTGGGGAACCGGGACAGGGCCATACGAGCAGTACTTC. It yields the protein CASSWGTGTGPYEQYF.

The CDR3 is CASSRAVDQPQHF. In nucleotides, the CDR3 is TGTGCCAGCAGTCGAGCTGTGGATCAGCCCCAGCATTTT. The genes are TRBV6-5 and TRBJ1-5; D is ambiguous. The ends were cut back, 5 bases at V and 5 bases at J, with 10 bases in the middle. Germline values: CDR1 MNHEY, CDR2 SVGAGI. The CDR3 loop spans 13 amino acids.

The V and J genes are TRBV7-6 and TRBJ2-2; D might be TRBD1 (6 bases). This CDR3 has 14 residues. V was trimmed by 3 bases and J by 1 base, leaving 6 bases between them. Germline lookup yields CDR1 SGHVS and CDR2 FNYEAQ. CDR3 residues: CASSLTGNTGELFF. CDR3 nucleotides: TGTGCCAGCAGCTTGACAGGGAACACCGGGGAGCTGTTTTTT. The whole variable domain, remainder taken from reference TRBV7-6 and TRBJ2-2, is GAGVSQSPRYKVTKRGQDVALRCDPISGHVSLYWYRQALGQGPEFLTYFNYEAQQDKSGLPNDRFSAERPEGSISTLTIQRTEQRDSAMYRCASSLTGNTGELFFGEGSRLTVL.

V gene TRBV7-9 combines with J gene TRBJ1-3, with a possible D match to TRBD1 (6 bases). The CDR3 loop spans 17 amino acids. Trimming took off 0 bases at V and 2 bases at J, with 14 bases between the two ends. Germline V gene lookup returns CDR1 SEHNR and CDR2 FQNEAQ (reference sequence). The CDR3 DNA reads TGTGCCAGCAGCTTAGCTACTGGGGGCGACCCTGGAAACACCATATATTTT. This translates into CASSLATGGDPGNTIYF.

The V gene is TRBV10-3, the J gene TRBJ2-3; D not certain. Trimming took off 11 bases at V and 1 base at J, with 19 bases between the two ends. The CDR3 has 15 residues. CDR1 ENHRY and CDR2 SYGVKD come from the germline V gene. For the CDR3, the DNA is TGTGCCGTAAGCCTCGCTTTGGGCGGCACAGATACGCAGTATTTT. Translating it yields CAVSLALGGTDTQYF.

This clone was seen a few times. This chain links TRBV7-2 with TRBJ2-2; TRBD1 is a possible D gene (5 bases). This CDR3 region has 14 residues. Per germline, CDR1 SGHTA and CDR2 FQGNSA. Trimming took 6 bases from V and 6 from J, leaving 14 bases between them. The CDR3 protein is CASRSARDAGELFF. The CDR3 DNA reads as TGTGCCAGCAGGTCCGCCAGGGATGCCGGGGAGCTGTTTTTT.

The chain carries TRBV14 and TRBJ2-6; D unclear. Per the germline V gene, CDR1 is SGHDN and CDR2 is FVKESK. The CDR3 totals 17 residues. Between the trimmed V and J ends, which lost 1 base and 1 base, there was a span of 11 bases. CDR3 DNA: TGTGCCAGCAGCCAAGTCGGTTCAGTTTCTGGGGCCAACGTCCTGACTTTC. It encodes CASSQVGSVSGANVLTF.

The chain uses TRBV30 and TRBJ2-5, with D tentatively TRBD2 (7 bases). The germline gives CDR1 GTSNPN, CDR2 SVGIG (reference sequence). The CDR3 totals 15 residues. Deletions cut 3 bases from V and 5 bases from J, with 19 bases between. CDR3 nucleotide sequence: TGTGCCTGGAGAGGGGGGGCCGTGTCCGGGGAGACCCAGTACTTC. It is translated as CAWRGGAVSGETQYF.

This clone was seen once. The CDR3 here is CAISEAGQATYEQYF. CDR3 in DNA: TGTGCCATCAGTGAGGCCGGACAGGCAACCTACGAGCAGTACTTC. This chain joins TRBV10-3 and TRBJ2-7; 7 nucleotides line up with TRBD1. Germline V gene sequence: CDR1 ENHRY, CDR2 SYGVKD. The CDR3 runs 15 residues. With V trimmed by 2 bases and J by 2 bases, 6 bases remained unmatched.